What follows is one T cell receptor (beta chain) and its context. The CDR3 spans 14 residues. Trimming left V 8 bases short and J 2 bases short, with 15 bases between. CDR1 and CDR2 from the germline V gene are ENHRY and SYGVKD. The data were obtained in a study of blood T cell repertoires in COVID-19. Method: immunoSEQ multiplex PCR; TCRdb's copy keeps in-frame clones and lacks some. The profile shows 150,000 to 200,000 clones, 83% of them singletons. The sequenced sample was peripheral blood. The TCR originated in a human donor in a cohort sampled during active COVID-19. The rearrangement uses TRBV10-3 and TRBJ1-2; D is possibly TRBD1 (6 bases). CDR3 protein: CAIGVRGANYGYTF. CDR3 in DNA: TGTGCCATCGGAGTCAGGGGTGCAAACTATGGCTACACCTTC.